These T cell receptor beta chains were read from a single sample in a study of T cell responses to AZD1222 COVID-19 vaccine. Profiled with immunoSEQ multiplex PCR; TCRdb holds only in-frame clones, not every one. The data contain about 99,000 clones, roughly 90% of them singletons. This specimen was peripheral blood, taken on day 0 of AZD1222 vaccination. These receptors came from an adult in good health. The CDR3 runs from the conserved cysteine through the conserved F or W. The order of the fields is D gene, clone size, J gene, V gene, CDR3 protein, CDR3 DNA. A D gene is named only where the DNA matches it firmly. Clone size, where shown, is once, few, many, or a class for clones that have expanded.

>.|.|TRBJ1-1|TRBV18
CASSPPTRTEAFF
TGTGCCAGCTCACCACCTACCAGGACTGAAGCTTTCTTT
>TRBD1|.|TRBJ2-1|TRBV11-2
CASSLYRGEQFF
TGTGCCAGCAGCCTCTACAGGGGTGAGCAGTTCTTC
>TRBD2|.|TRBJ2-2|TRBV24-1
CATSEPRTSREPGELFF
TGTGCCACCAGTGAGCCAAGGACTAGCCGGGAACCCGGGGAGCTGTTTTTT
>.|.|TRBJ2-5|TRBV7-9
CASSSPPGAGETQYF
TGTGCCAGCAGCTCCCCCCCCGGGGCTGGGGAGACCCAGTACTTC
>.|.|TRBJ2-7|TRBV11-2
CASSYASLTGSYEQYF
TGTGCCAGCAGCTACGCGTCGCTGACAGGTTCCTACGAGCAGTACTTC
>.|.|TRBJ2-7|TRBV24-1
CATSESPSPSEQYF
TGTGCCACCAGTGAGTCTCCTAGTCCTTCCGAGCAGTACTTC
>.|.|TRBJ2-5|TRBV6-2/TRBV6-3
CASSRLGGRETQYF
TGTGCCAGCAGCCGACTTGGGGGGCGGGAGACCCAGTACTTC
>.|.|TRBJ1-2|TRBV28
CASSPDSYGYTF
TGTGCCAGCAGTCCTGACAGCTATGGCTACACCTTC
>.|.|TRBJ1-2|TRBV2
CASRAGGYGYTF
TGTGCCAGCAGGGCGGGAGGTTATGGCTACACCTTC
>.|.|TRBJ2-3|TRBV11-3
CASSLGGDGTSDTQYF
TGTGCCAGCAGCTTAGGGGGTGACGGGACCTCAGATACGCAGTATTTT
>.|.|TRBJ1-2|TRBV5-6
CASSTTRRVNYGYTF
TGTGCCAGCAGCACTACAAGGAGGGTTAACTATGGCTACACCTTC
>.|.|TRBJ2-5|TRBV30
CAWASPGVIQETQYF
TGTGCCTGGGCGTCCCCGGGGGTAATCCAAGAGACCCAGTACTTC
>TRBD1|few|TRBJ1-6|TRBV28
CASRSEGQGPGSPLHF
TGTGCCAGCAGATCGGAAGGACAGGGTCCGGGCTCACCCCTCCACTTT
>TRBD2|.|TRBJ2-1|TRBV6-1
CASSGGLASSYNEQFF
TGTGCCAGCAGTGGAGGACTAGCGAGCTCCTACAATGAGCAGTTCTTC
>.|.|TRBJ1-2|TRBV7-2
CASSLKGGGYTF
TGTGCCAGCAGCTTAAAGGGGGGTGGCTACACCTTC
>.|.|TRBJ2-2|TRBV28
CASSPLPTNTGELFF
TGTGCCAGCAGTCCCCTTCCTACGAACACCGGGGAGCTGTTTTTT
>.|.|TRBJ1-5|TRBV10-3
CALASQPQHF
TGTGCGCTCGCGTCCCAGCCCCAGCATTTT
>TRBD1|.|TRBJ2-7|TRBV11-3
CASSLDRYRGLFYEQYF
TGTGCCAGCAGCTTAGATCGATACAGGGGGCTCTTCTACGAGCAGTACTTC
>TRBD1|once|TRBJ1-5|TRBV7-2
CASSLHRTGKQPQHF
TGTGCCAGCAGCTTACATAGGACAGGGAAGCAGCCCCAGCATTTT
>.|.|TRBJ1-1|TRBV29-1
CSGRNRVTEAFF
TGCAGCGGTCGGAACAGGGTTACTGAAGCTTTCTTT
>TRBD1|.|TRBJ1-3|TRBV28
CASSLRGQSSGNTIYF
TGTGCCAGCAGTTTACGGGGACAGAGCTCTGGAAACACCATATATTTT
>.|.|TRBJ1-6|TRBV27
CASSRAPQGLASPLHF
TGTGCCAGCAGTAGAGCCCCTCAGGGATTAGCTTCACCCCTCCACTTT
>TRBD2|.|TRBJ2-3|TRBV28
CASSLALVGGLAGATDTQYF
TGTGCCAGCAGTTTAGCCCTTGTCGGGGGACTAGCGGGAGCCACAGATACGCAGTATTTT
>TRBD2|.|TRBJ2-1|TRBV11-2
CASSWTSGGALSLYNEQFF
TGTGCCAGCAGTTGGACTAGCGGAGGAGCCTTATCACTCTACAATGAGCAGTTCTTC
>.|.|TRBJ1-1|TRBV5-4
CASSLTEAEAFF
TGTGCCAGCAGCTTGACAGAGGCTGAAGCTTTCTTT
>TRBD2|few|TRBJ2-1|TRBV2
CASKPSGGSYNEQFF
TGTGCCAGCAAGCCCAGCGGGGGGTCCTACAATGAGCAGTTCTTC
>.|.|TRBJ1-6|TRBV30
CAWSVGGGGRSSPLHF
TGTGCCTGGAGTGTAGGCGGCGGAGGAAGGAGTTCACCCCTCCACTTT
>.|.|TRBJ1-2|TRBV27
CASRFPGGSGYTF
TGTGCCAGCAGATTCCCGGGGGGGAGTGGCTACACCTTC
>.|.|TRBJ1-1|TRBV18
CASSPPSKNTEAFF
TGTGCCAGCTCACCACCTTCGAAGAACACTGAAGCTTTCTTT
>.|.|TRBJ2-7|TRBV27
CASSLDRNSGREQYF
TGTGCCAGCAGTTTAGATCGAAACTCCGGTCGCGAGCAGTACTTC
>.|.|TRBJ2-1|TRBV3-1/TRBV3-2
CASSQDSRVGEQFF
TGTGCCAGCAGCCAAGATAGTCGTGTTGGAGAGCAGTTCTTC
>.|.|TRBJ2-1|TRBV11-3
CASSLDLPSSYNEQFF
TGTGCCAGCAGCTTAGATCTCCCCAGCTCCTACAATGAGCAGTTCTTC
>TRBD1|.|TRBJ1-2|TRBV6-5
CASSYDVGGRGYTF
TGTGCCAGCAGTTACGATGTAGGGGGCCGGGGCTACACCTTC
>TRBD2|medium-sized|TRBJ2-3|TRBV6-4
CASSDSAGGLDTQYF
TGTGCCAGCAGTGACTCTGCGGGAGGTTTAGATACGCAGTATTTT
>TRBD2|.|TRBJ2-1|TRBV5-1
CASCLAGYNEQFF
TGCGCCAGCTGCCTAGCGGGATACAATGAGCAGTTCTTC
>.|.|TRBJ1-5|TRBV30
CAWNREPNQPQHF
TGTGCCTGGAACCGGGAGCCCAATCAGCCCCAGCATTTT
>.|.|TRBJ1-1|TRBV7-9
CASSLAGMNTEAFF
TGTGCCAGCAGCTTAGCAGGGATGAACACTGAAGCTTTCTTT
>TRBD2|.|TRBJ2-3|TRBV6-2/TRBV6-3
CASSYGPGLAQLSDTQYF
TGTGCCAGCAGTTACGGACCGGGACTAGCGCAGTTGTCAGATACGCAGTATTTT
>TRBD2|.|TRBJ2-4|TRBV7-2
CASSPKIAGVAYF
TGTGCCAGCAGCCCAAAAATCGCGGGAGTTGCATACTTC
>.|once|TRBJ1-1|TRBV5-5
CASSLLQGTHAFF
TGTGCCAGCAGCTTGTTACAGGGAACGCACGCTTTCTTT
>TRBD2|.|TRBJ2-3|TRBV15
CATSRGTSGNTDTQYF
TGTGCCACCAGCAGAGGGACTAGCGGGAACACAGATACGCAGTATTTT
>.|.|TRBJ1-2|TRBV28
CASRRLANYGYTF
TGTGCCAGCAGAAGGTTAGCTAACTATGGCTACACCTTC
>TRBD2|.|TRBJ2-7|TRBV9
CASSVEDSGSTISWEQYF
TGTGCCAGCAGCGTAGAGGATAGCGGGAGCACCATTTCTTGGGAGCAGTACTTC
>TRBD1|.|TRBJ1-2|TRBV2
CAFQGASINGYTF
TGTGCCTTTCAGGGGGCCTCTATCAATGGCTACACCTTC
>.|once|TRBJ1-1|TRBV9
CASSLSDRNTEAFF
TGTGCCAGCAGTTTATCTGACAGGAACACTGAAGCTTTCTTT
>TRBD1|.|TRBJ1-2|TRBV6-1
CASSDAGTGAYGYTF
TGTGCCAGCAGTGACGCCGGGACAGGGGCTTATGGCTACACCTTC
>.|.|TRBJ1-4|TRBV27
CASSFTATNEKLFF
TGTGCCAGCAGTTTCACAGCAACTAATGAAAAACTGTTTTTT
>.|.|TRBJ1-1|TRBV5-4
CASSSGTLNTEAFF
TGTGCCAGCAGCTCAGGGACATTGAACACTGAAGCTTTCTTT
>.|.|TRBJ2-2|TRBV15
CATSRSTGNTGELFF
TGTGCCACCAGCAGAAGTACCGGAAACACCGGGGAGCTGTTTTTT
>.|.|TRBJ1-5|TRBV27
CASSLGVGGNQPQHF
TGTGCCAGCAGCCTAGGGGTCGGGGGCAATCAGCCCCAGCATTTT
>.|once|TRBJ1-4|TRBV6-6
CASSPTGIAATNEKLFF
TGTGCCAGCAGTCCCACAGGGATCGCTGCAACTAATGAAAAACTGTTTTTT
>.|.|TRBJ1-2|TRBV2
CASSEGRTNYGYTF
TGTGCCAGCAGTGAAGGACGGACTAACTATGGCTACACCTTC
>.|.|TRBJ1-4|TRBV11-2
CASSLELSGNEKLFF
TGTGCCAGCAGCTTAGAGCTTTCGGGTAATGAAAAACTGTTTTTT
>.|.|TRBJ2-7|TRBV4-1
CASSQEEDSAYEQYF
TGCGCCAGCAGCCAAGAGGAGGATTCGGCCTACGAGCAGTACTTC
>TRBD1|.|TRBJ2-1|TRBV28
CASHRGDKAYNEQFF
TGTGCCAGTCACAGGGGAGACAAAGCCTACAATGAGCAGTTCTTC
>.|.|TRBJ2-2|TRBV19
CASSTPDGTNTGELFF
TGTGCCAGTAGTACCCCGGACGGTACGAACACCGGGGAGCTGTTTTTT
>TRBD1|once|TRBJ1-4|TRBV10-2
CASKEQGYFEKLFF
TGCGCCAGCAAGGAACAGGGGTATTTTGAAAAACTGTTTTTT
>.|.|TRBJ2-3|TRBV6-1
CASSDFSQHSTDTQYF
TGTGCCAGCAGTGATTTCAGTCAGCATAGCACAGATACGCAGTATTTT
>TRBD1|.|TRBJ1-1|TRBV9
CASSVTGTGNTEAFF
TGTGCCAGCAGCGTAACCGGGACAGGGAACACTGAAGCTTTCTTT
>TRBD2|.|TRBJ2-3|TRBV19
CASSSRTSGTKDTQYF
TGTGCCAGTAGTTCGAGGACTAGCGGGACTAAAGATACGCAGTATTTT